The 21 T cell receptor beta chains in this list originate from one sample, sequenced in a study of PD-L1 blockade in urothelial cancer. The time point is: pretreatment peripheral blood. TCRdb's table, derived via immunoSEQ multiplex PCR, lists solely in-frame clones and lacks some. The sample consists of 55,000 to 85,000 clones, less than 90% of them appearing once. Sequencing used PBMCs, obtained around atezolizumab (anti-PD-L1) treatment. These TCRs come from a woman in her 70s with urothelial cancer.

This clone was observed once. V and J are TRBV6-1 and TRBJ1-6; D perhaps matches TRBD1 (5 bases). Trimming stripped 3 bases from V and 10 bases from J, with 10 bases between. This CDR3 comprises 13 residues. The germline V gene encodes CDR1 MNHNS and CDR2 SASEGT. This CDR3 reads CASSDRDGSPLHF. The CDR3 nucleotides are TGTGCCAGCAGTGACAGGGATGGCTCACCCCTCCACTTT.

The gene calls are TRBV5-4 and TRBJ2-3, with 14 bases that match TRBD2. Germline values: CDR1 SGHNT, CDR2 YYREEE (reference sequence). The length of the CDR3 is 15 residues. V shed 4 bases and J 4 bases; nucleotides not matched to a gene: 2. CDR3 in amino acids: CASSPGLAGADTQYF. CDR3 coding DNA: TGTGCCAGCAGCCCGGGACTAGCGGGAGCAGATACGCAGTATTTT.

This clone was observed a single time. The chain uses TRBV5-1 and TRBJ1-2; TRBD1 agrees at 9 bases. The CDR3 is 14 amino acids. J was trimmed by 4 bases and V by 3 bases; bases with no gene match: 4. The germline V gene has CDR1 SGHRS and CDR2 YFSETQ. The DNA of the CDR3 is TGCGCCAGCAGCTATGGACAGGGGATCTATGGCTACACCTTC. Its protein product is CASSYGQGIYGYTF.

Regarding this clone: The sample holds other DNA sequences that translate to the same CDR3. V usage is TRBV4-3 and J usage is TRBJ1-4; 7 positions match TRBD1. The germline V gene encodes CDR1 LGHNA and CDR2 YSLEER. Losses at the gene ends were 1 base for V and 8 bases for J; bases not matched to a gene: 10. CDR3 length: 16 amino acids. The CDR3 loop reads CASSQVGAGGLEKLFF. For the CDR3, the DNA is TGCGCCAGCAGCCAAGTAGGGGCAGGGGGATTGGAAAAACTGTTTTTT.

The chain is built from TRBV7-9 and TRBJ2-2, with D unclear. CDR3 length: 15 amino acids. Looked up from germline, CDR1 is SEHNR and CDR2 is FQNEAQ (reference sequence). Trimming removed 5 bases from V and 1 base from J, with 11 bases in between. As DNA, the CDR3 is TGTGCCAGCAGCCCTGGCCCAGTGAACACCGGGGAGCTGTTTTTT. Translation gives CASSPGPVNTGELFF.

The J gene is TRBJ1-6, the V gene TRBV2; TRBD1 might be the D (5 bases). The CDR3 consists of 17 residues. V lost 4 bases to trimming and J lost 3 bases, with 16 bases between them. Germline V gene sequence: CDR1 SNHLY, CDR2 FYNNEI. Written as DNA, the CDR3 is TGTGCCAGCAGTGGGTCAGGGCAGGACCTCTATAATTCACCCCTCCACTTT. As protein: CASSGSGQDLYNSPLHF.

CDR3 nucleotide sequence: TGTGCCAGTAACCGGGACAGACGATATGGCTACACCTTC. This sequence encodes CASNRDRRYGYTF. This chain joins TRBV19 and TRBJ1-2, with 7 bases matching TRBD1. Looked up from germline, CDR1 is LNHDA and CDR2 is SQIVND (reference sequence). The CDR3 covers 13 residues. The junction had 7 bases not matched to a gene; V was cut back by 7 bases and J by 5 bases.

The genes are TRBV7-9 and TRBJ2-3, with 9 bases that match TRBD1. The V gene end was trimmed by 3 bases and the J gene end by 4 bases; junction bases not matched to a gene: 5. Germline V gives CDR1 SEHNR, CDR2 FQNEAQ (reference sequence). The CDR3 length is 15 residues. This CDR3 is CASSFTGGWADTQYF. Here the CDR3 DNA reads TGTGCCAGCAGCTTCACAGGGGGCTGGGCAGATACGCAGTATTTT.

DNA for the CDR3: TGTGCCAGCAGTTGGCTAGCGGGATTCACAGATACGCAGTATTTT. This translates into CASSWLAGFTDTQYF. J is TRBJ2-3 and V is TRBV27; 9 bases are shared with TRBD2. This CDR3 comprises 15 residues. J was trimmed by 2 bases and V by 4 bases; bases with no gene match: 4. Germline assignment: CDR1 MNHEY and CDR2 SMNVEV (reference sequence).

The rearrangement links TRBV9 to TRBJ2-1, with TRBD2 identical over 10 bases. CDR1 and CDR2 from the germline V gene are SGDLS and YYNGEE. There are 16 residues in the CDR3. V dropped 4 bases and J dropped 6; count of bases not matched to a gene: 10. CDR3 amino acids: CASSLSSGRASNEQFF. The CDR3 DNA is TGTGCCAGCAGCTTATCCAGCGGGAGGGCCTCCAATGAGCAGTTCTTC.

This chain joins TRBV7-8 and TRBJ1-5; the D is unclear. CDR1 and CDR2 from the germline V gene are SGHVS and FQNEAQ. This CDR3 is 17 amino acids long. Trimming cost V 4 bases and J 1 base, with 17 bases left between them. This CDR3 is CASSSLGRDGSNQPQHF. CDR3 sequence (DNA): TGTGCCAGCAGCTCGCTCGGGAGGGATGGGAGCAATCAGCCCCAGCATTTT.

The chain is built from TRBV2 and TRBJ1-2, with D perhaps TRBD1 (5 bases). The CDR3 length is 15 residues. Germline assignment: CDR1 SNHLY and CDR2 FYNNEI. V dropped 4 bases and J dropped 1 base, with 13 bases sitting between them. This CDR3 reads CASSGVRARNYGYTF. The CDR3 region has the DNA TGTGCCAGCAGTGGGGTCAGGGCGCGTAACTATGGCTACACCTTC. Complete variable domain (other parts from reference TRBV2 and TRBJ1-2): EPEVTQTPSHQVTQMGQEVILRCVPISNHLYFYWYRQILGQKVEFLVSFYNNEISEKSEIFDDQFSVERPDGSNFTLKIRSTKLEDSAMYFCASSGVRARNYGYTFGSGTRLTVV.

The chain joins TRBV27 to TRBJ2-5, with 10 bases aligning to TRBD1. V was pared by 1 base and J by 3 bases, with 5 bases of the junction left unmatched. Germline CDR1 is MNHEY and CDR2 is SMNVEV (reference sequence). The CDR3 totals 16 residues. The CDR3 sequence is CASSLYTGTGEETQYF. In nucleotides, the CDR3 is TGTGCCAGCAGTTTATATACCGGGACAGGGGAAGAGACCCAGTACTTC.

The CDR3 sequence is CAWRRDRGGETQYF. The DNA for the CDR3 is TGTGCCTGGAGAAGGGACAGGGGTGGAGAGACCCAGTACTTC. The rearrangement links TRBV30 to TRBJ2-5; 10 bases are a match to TRBD1. CDR1 is GTSNPN and CDR2 is SVGIG in the germline V gene (reference sequence). This CDR3 spans 14 amino acids. Unmatched junction bases numbered 5, after V lost 3 bases and J lost 4 bases.

The genes are TRBV30 and TRBJ2-5; D is perhaps TRBD2 (5 bases). The CDR3 is 13 residues long. CDR1 is GTSNPN and CDR2 is SVGIG in the germline V gene (reference sequence). Trimming took off 4 bases at V and 1 base at J, with 10 bases between the two ends. The DNA of the CDR3 is TGTGCCTGGAACATAGCGTTCCAAGAGACCCAGTACTTC. It translates to CAWNIAFQETQYF.

The rearrangement uses TRBV10-2 and TRBJ2-3, with TRBD2 identical over 9 bases. V shed 5 bases and J 2 bases; nucleotides not matched to a gene: 5. The CDR3 spans 15 residues. CDR1 and CDR2 from the germline V gene are WSHSY and SAAADI. The DNA for the CDR3 is TGCGCCAGCAGTCCTAGCGGGGTTTCCACAGATACGCAGTATTTT. Its protein is CASSPSGVSTDTQYF.

The rearrangement links TRBV28 to TRBJ1-4, with TRBD1 matching 7 bases. This CDR3 is built from 17 residues. Looked up from germline, CDR1 is MDHEN and CDR2 is SYDVKM. Trimming at V came to 3 bases and at J to 0 bases, leaving 7 bases not matched to a gene. The CDR3: CASSLPGQVSTNEKLFF. The CDR3 DNA reads as TGTGCCAGCAGTTTGCCCGGACAGGTGTCAACTAATGAAAAACTGTTTTTT.

V usage is TRBV7-2 and J usage is TRBJ1-6; 12 bases map to TRBD1. Germline V gene data show CDR1 as SGHTA and CDR2 as FQGNSA. J was trimmed by 7 bases and V by 1 base; bases with no gene match: 5. The CDR3 is 17 amino acids. The CDR3 sequence: CASSLVGQGAGNSPLHF. CDR3 coding DNA: TGTGCCAGCAGCTTAGTGGGACAGGGGGCGGGAAATTCACCCCTCCACTTT. The full variable domain, with the rest looked up from reference TRBV7-2 and TRBJ1-6, is GAGVSQSPSNKVTEKGKDVELRCDPISGHTALYWYRQSLGQGLEFLIYFQGNSAPDKSGLPSDRFSAERTGGSVSTLTIQRTQQEDSAVYLCASSLVGQGAGNSPLHFGNGTRLTVT.

The gene calls are TRBV27 and TRBJ2-1; TRBD2 aligns across 10 bases. CDR3 size: 14 residues. Per germline, CDR1 MNHEY and CDR2 SMNVEV (reference sequence). V trimming: 3 bases; J trimming: 8 bases; junction bases outside the gene matches: 4. CDR3 in DNA: TGTGCCAGCAGTTTTTCTAGCGGGAGCTATGAGCAGTTCTTC. This encodes CASSFSSGSYEQFF.

The chain uses TRBV27 and TRBJ2-5; maybe TRBD2 (6 bases). Germline CDR1 reads MNHEY; CDR2 reads SMNVEV (reference sequence). CDR3 length: 15 amino acids. V dropped 3 bases and J dropped 1 base, with 12 bases sitting between them. CDR3 bases: TGTGCCAGCAGTTTGAGGTGGGACTCCCAAGAGACCCAGTACTTC. This sequence encodes CASSLRWDSQETQYF.

The V gene is TRBV5-1, the J gene TRBJ1-3; D remains ambiguous. The CDR3 has 14 residues. V was pared by 5 bases and J by 0 bases, with 9 bases between. CDR1 is SGHRS and CDR2 is YFSETQ in the germline V gene. CDR3 loop: CASSEGSSGNTIYF. The CDR3, as DNA: TGCGCCAGCAGTGAGGGTTCCTCTGGAAACACCATATATTTT.